This T cell receptor beta chain was sequenced in a study of CD8 T cells in ankylosing spondylitis. Making use of molecular barcodes, quantitative 5'-RACE generated TCR beta libraries. TCRdb reprocessed the 5' RACE reads via MiXCR and lists one record per CDR3 protein. The table has about 250,000 distinct CDR3 sequences, 30% to 35% seen once. V was shortened by 6 bases and J by 6 bases, with 10 bases between the two germline ends. Germline-derived CDR1 and CDR2 are SGHTS and YDEGEE. The CDR3 is 11 amino acids. The chain joins TRBV5-8 to TRBJ2-7; D is unresolved. The sequenced sample consisted of blood, either unsorted or a sorted T cell fraction (not recorded which). The source of this sequence is a male donor with ankylosing spondylitis or in good health (not recorded which). CDR3 amino acids: CASIVALEQYF. The CDR3 DNA is TGTGCCAGCATAGTGGCCCTCGAGCAGTACTTC.